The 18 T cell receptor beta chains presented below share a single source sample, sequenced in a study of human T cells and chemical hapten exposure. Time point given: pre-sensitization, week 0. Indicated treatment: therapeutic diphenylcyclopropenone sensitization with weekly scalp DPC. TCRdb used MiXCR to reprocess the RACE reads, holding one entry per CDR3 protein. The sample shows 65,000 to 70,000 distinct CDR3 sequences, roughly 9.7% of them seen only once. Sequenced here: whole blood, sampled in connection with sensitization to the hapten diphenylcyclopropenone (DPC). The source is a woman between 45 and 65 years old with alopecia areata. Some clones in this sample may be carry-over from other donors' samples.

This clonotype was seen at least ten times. The CDR3 DNA reads TGTGCCAGCAGTTACGGGGCCTCAACTAGCACAGATACGCAGTATTTT. It codes for CASSYGASTSTDTQYF. V is TRBV6-6 and J is TRBJ2-3, with D perhaps TRBD1 (5 bases). Germline V gives CDR1 MNHNY, CDR2 SVGAGI (reference sequence). The CDR3 totals 16 residues. The ends were cut back, 2 bases at V and 0 bases at J, with 12 bases in the middle.

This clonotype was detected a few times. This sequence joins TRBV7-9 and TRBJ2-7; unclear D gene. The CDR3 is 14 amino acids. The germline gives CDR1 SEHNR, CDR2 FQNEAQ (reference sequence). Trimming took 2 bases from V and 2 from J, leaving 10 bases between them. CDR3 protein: CASSLSGVPYEQYF. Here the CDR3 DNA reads TGTGCCAGCAGCTTATCGGGCGTTCCCTACGAGCAGTACTTC.

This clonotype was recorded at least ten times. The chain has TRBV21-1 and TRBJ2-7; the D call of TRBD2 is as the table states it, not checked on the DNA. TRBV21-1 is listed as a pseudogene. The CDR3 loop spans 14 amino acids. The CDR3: CASRILAGGWRQYF. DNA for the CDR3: TGTGCCAGCAGGATACTAGCGGGAGGGTGGCGGCAGTACTTC.

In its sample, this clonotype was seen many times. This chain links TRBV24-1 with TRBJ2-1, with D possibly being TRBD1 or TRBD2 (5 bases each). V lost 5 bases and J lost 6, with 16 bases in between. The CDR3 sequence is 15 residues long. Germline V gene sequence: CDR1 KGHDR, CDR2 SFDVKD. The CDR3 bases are TGTGCCACCAGTGGGTACTGGGGGACCCTCAATGAGCAGTTCTTC. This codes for CATSGYWGTLNEQFF.

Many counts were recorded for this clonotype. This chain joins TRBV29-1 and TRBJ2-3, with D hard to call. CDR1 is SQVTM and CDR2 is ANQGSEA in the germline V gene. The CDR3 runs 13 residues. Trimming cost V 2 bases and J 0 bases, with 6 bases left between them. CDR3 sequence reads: CSVEFGSTDTQYF. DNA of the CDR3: TGCAGCGTTGAATTTGGTAGCACAGATACGCAGTATTTT.

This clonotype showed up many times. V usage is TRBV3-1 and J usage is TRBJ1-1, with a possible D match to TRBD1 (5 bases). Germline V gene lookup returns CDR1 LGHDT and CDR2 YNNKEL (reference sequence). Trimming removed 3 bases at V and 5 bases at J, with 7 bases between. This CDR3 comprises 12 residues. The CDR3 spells CASSHAGTEAFF. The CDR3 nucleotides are TGTGCCAGCAGCCATGCAGGGACTGAAGCTTTCTTT.

The DNA for the CDR3 is TGCGCCAGCAGCCAAGCCGGGACAACGACCTACGAGCAGTACTTC. Translating it yields CASSQAGTTTYEQYF. V and J are TRBV4-1 and TRBJ2-7, with D tentatively TRBD1 (6 bases). Germline loops: CDR1 MGHRA, CDR2 YSYEKL. This CDR3 is 15 amino acids long. V shed 1 base and J shed 2 bases, with 12 bases lying between them.

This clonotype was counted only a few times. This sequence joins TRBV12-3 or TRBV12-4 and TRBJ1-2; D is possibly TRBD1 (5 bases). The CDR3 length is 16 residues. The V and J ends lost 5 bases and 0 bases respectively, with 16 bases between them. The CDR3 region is CASSARDRISNYGYTF. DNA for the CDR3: TGTGCCAGCAGTGCCCGGGACCGGATATCTAACTATGGCTACACCTTC.

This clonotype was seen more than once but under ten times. CDR3 DNA sequence: TGCGCCAGCAGCCAAGCAGTAGGACAGGGACACGATGAAAAACTGTTTTTT. Amino acids: CASSQAVGQGHDEKLFF. The V gene is TRBV4-1, the J gene TRBJ1-4; 8 bases fit TRBD1. Germline V lookup: CDR1 MGHRA, CDR2 YSYEKL. The CDR3 contains 17 residues. The V and J ends lost 1 base and 6 bases, in that order; junction bases with no gene match: 10.

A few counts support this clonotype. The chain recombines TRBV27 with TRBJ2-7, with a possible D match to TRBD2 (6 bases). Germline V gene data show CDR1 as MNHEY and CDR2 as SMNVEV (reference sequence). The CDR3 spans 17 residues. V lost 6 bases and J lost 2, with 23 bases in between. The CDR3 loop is CASRQSPPRDLTYEQYF. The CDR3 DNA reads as TGTGCCAGCAGACAATCCCCCCCCCGGGACTTAACCTACGAGCAGTACTTC.

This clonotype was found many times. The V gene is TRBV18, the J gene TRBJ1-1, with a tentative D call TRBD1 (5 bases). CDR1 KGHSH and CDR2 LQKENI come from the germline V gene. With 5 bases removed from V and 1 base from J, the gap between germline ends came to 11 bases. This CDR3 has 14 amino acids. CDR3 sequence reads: CASSATVGNTEAFF. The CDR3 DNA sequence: TGTGCCAGCTCAGCGACAGTGGGGAACACTGAAGCTTTCTTT.

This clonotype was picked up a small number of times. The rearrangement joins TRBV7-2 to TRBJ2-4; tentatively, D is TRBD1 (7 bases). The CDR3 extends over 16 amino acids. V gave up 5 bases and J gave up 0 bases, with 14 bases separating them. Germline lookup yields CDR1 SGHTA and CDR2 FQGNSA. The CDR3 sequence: CASSPQGGLAKNIQYF. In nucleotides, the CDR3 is TGTGCCAGCAGCCCTCAGGGGGGTCTAGCCAAAAACATTCAGTACTTC.

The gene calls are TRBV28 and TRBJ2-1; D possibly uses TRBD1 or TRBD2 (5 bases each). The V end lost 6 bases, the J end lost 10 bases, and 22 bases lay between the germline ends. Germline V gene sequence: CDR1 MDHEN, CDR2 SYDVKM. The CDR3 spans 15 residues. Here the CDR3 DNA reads TGTGCCAGCAGCGGAACCGGGACCAGGGTTTTGGAGCAGTTCTTC. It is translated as CASSGTGTRVLEQFF.

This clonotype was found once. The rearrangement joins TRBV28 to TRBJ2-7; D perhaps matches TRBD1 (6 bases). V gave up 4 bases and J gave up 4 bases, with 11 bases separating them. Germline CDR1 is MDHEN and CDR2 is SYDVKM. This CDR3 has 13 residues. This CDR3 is CASSSGTIYEQYF. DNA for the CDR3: TGTGCCAGCAGTTCCGGGACAATTTACGAGCAGTACTTC.

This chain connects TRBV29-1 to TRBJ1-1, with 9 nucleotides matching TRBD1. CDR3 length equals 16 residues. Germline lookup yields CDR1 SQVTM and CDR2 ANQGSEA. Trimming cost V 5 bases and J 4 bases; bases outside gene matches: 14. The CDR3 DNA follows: TGCAGCGTTCCCTCCGGGACAGGGCTATACCGCACTGAAGCTTTCTTT. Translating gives CSVPSGTGLYRTEAFF.

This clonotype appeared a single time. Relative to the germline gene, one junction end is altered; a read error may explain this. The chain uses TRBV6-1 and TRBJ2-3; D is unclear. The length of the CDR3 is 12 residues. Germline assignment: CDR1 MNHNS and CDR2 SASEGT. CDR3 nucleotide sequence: TGTGTCAGCAGTGAACTCGCAGATACGCAGTATTTT. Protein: CVSSELADTQYF.

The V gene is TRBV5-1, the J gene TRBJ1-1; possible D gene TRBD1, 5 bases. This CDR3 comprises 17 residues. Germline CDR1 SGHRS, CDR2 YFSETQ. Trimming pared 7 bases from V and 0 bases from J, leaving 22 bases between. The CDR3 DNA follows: TGCGCCAGCCACACAGGTCACCCCTCATTGTTGAACACTGAAGCTTTCTTT. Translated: CASHTGHPSLLNTEAFF.

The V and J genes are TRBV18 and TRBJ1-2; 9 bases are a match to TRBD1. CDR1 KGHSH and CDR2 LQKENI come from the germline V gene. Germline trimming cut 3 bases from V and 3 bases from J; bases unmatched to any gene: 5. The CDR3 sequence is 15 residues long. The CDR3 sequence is CASSPLQGADYGYTF. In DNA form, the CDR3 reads TGTGCCAGCTCACCCTTACAGGGGGCGGACTATGGCTACACCTTC.